The 25 T cell receptor beta chains below all came from one sample that was sequenced in a study of beta chain features in type 1 diabetes. Overall study findings and caveats: Among all four CD4+ subsets, Type 1 diabetes patients had TCRB CDR3s that were moderately but significantly shorter.

Their target antigens are unknown. Isolated RNA was reverse transcribed in full, so expressed TCRB transcripts were sequenced. Assay: immunoSEQ multiplex PCR; the TCRdb copy retains only in-frame clones and omits some. The top ten clones hold more than 0.015% of a sample with approximately 280,000 clones, about 15% of them seen once. Sequencing was performed on naive CD4+ T cells from blood. These receptors were obtained from a man between 18 and 35 years old with type 1 diabetes.

The sample holds a few counts of this clone. V is TRBV5-6 and J is TRBJ2-7; no clear D gene. CDR1 and CDR2 from the germline V gene are SGHDT and YYEEEE. V was clipped by 0 bases and J by 2 bases, with 6 bases between them. This CDR3 region has 13 residues. This chain's CDR3 is CASSLGLTYEQYF. In nucleotides, the CDR3 is TGTGCCAGCAGCTTGGGACTTACCTACGAGCAGTACTTC.

V gene TRBV4-1 combines with J gene TRBJ2-3; D is unclear. Germline CDR1 and CDR2: MGHRA and YSYEKL. With 0 bases removed from V and 1 base from J, the gap between germline ends came to 5 bases. The CDR3 has 14 amino acids. CDR3 nucleotides: TGCGCCAGCAGCCAAGATCCGGGCACAGATACGCAGTATTTT. As protein: CASSQDPGTDTQYF.

The J gene is TRBJ2-7, the V gene TRBV6-5; a weak D match, TRBD1 (5 bases). V lost 0 bases to trimming and J lost 0 bases, with 9 bases between them. The CDR3 has 15 residues. Germline V gene sequence: CDR1 MNHEY, CDR2 SVGAGI. Here the CDR3 reads CASSYSTVSSYEQYF. The CDR3 DNA sequence: TGTGCCAGCAGTTACTCGACAGTTAGCTCCTACGAGCAGTACTTC.

This clone was picked up a small number of times. The V call is TRBV9, the J call TRBJ2-3; unclear D gene. V lost 0 bases to trimming and J lost 4 bases, with 6 bases between them. This CDR3 has 13 residues. The germline CDR1 and CDR2 sequences are SGDLS and YYNGEE. DNA for the CDR3: TGTGCCAGCAGCGTAGATGGCCCAGATACGCAGTATTTT. Translating it yields CASSVDGPDTQYF.

The rearrangement links TRBV27 to TRBJ2-3; the match to TRBD2 covers 11 bases. CDR1 MNHEY and CDR2 SMNVEV come from the germline V gene (reference sequence). The CDR3 sequence is 16 residues long. V shed 5 bases and J 3 bases; nucleotides not matched to a gene: 7. CDR3 residues: CASSMLAGGPTDTQYF. The CDR3 coding sequence is TGTGCCAGCAGTATGTTAGCGGGGGGGCCAACAGATACGCAGTATTTT.

The CDR3 DNA follows: TGTGCCAGCAGCGCCACAGGGATGAACACTGAAGCTTTCTTT. Protein product: CASSATGMNTEAFF. The chain employs TRBV7-9 and TRBJ1-1; a possible D gene is TRBD1 (6 bases). Germline loops: CDR1 SEHNR, CDR2 FQNEAQ (reference sequence). This CDR3 is built from 14 residues. The V and J ends lost 5 bases and 0 bases respectively, with 10 bases between them.

This clone was found a few times. The chain uses TRBV18 and TRBJ1-2; 11 nucleotides align to TRBD1. The CDR3 has 15 residues. The V segment lost 3 bases and the J segment 3 bases; nucleotides outside the gene matches: 3. Germline loops: CDR1 KGHSH, CDR2 LQKENI. The CDR3 DNA follows: TGTGCCAGCTCACCCGGGACAGGGGGAGACTATGGCTACACCTTC. Its protein is CASSPGTGGDYGYTF.

The table lists this clone with a few counts. At one end the junction does not follow the germline gene, possibly because of a read error. The rearrangement uses TRBV27 and TRBJ2-7; 10 bases match TRBD1. The CDR3 consists of 12 residues. Germline CDR1 and CDR2: MNHEY and SMNVEV (reference sequence). The CDR3 DNA follows: TGTGCCAGCAGTCCCCGACAGGGGGCGTTAAGATTC. Translating gives CASSPRQGALRF.

The chain has TRBV4-1 and TRBJ2-1, with 11 bases identical to TRBD2. CDR1 is MGHRA and CDR2 is YSYEKL in the germline V gene. V was clipped by 1 base and J by 9 bases; unmatched bases: 8. The CDR3 extends over 16 amino acids. Here the CDR3 DNA reads TGCGCCAGCAGCCAAGTCCTTAGCGGGGGGGTTATTGAGCAGTTCTTC. It codes for CASSQVLSGGVIEQFF.

This clone was detected only a few times. This chain uses TRBV10-3 with TRBJ2-3, with D possibly being TRBD2 (6 bases). Germline V CDR1 and CDR2: ENHRY, SYGVKD. V dropped 11 bases and J dropped 0 bases, with 12 bases sitting between them. The CDR3 consists of 13 residues. The CDR3 sequence is CAAASASTDTQYF. The DNA of the CDR3 is TGTGCCGCAGCTAGCGCTAGCACAGATACGCAGTATTTT.

This clone turned up a few times. V and J are TRBV2 and TRBJ2-3; 10 nucleotides align to TRBD2. CDR3 size: 17 residues. V lost 6 bases to trimming and J lost 1 base; unmatched junction nucleotides: 10. Germline-derived CDR1 and CDR2 are SNHLY and FYNNEI. CDR3 residues: CASRVAGGPFGTDTQYF. The CDR3 DNA is TGTGCCAGCAGGGTAGCGGGAGGCCCCTTTGGCACAGATACGCAGTATTTT.

The chain carries TRBV5-1 and TRBJ2-2; D perhaps matches TRBD1 (6 bases). V was trimmed by 0 bases and J by 5 bases, leaving 14 bases between them. CDR3 length: 16 residues. The germline CDR1 and CDR2 sequences are SGHRS and YFSETQ. CDR3: CASSLEGPQGTGELFF. CDR3 in DNA: TGCGCCAGCAGCTTGGAAGGCCCCCAGGGGACCGGGGAGCTGTTTTTT.

The chain joins TRBV28 to TRBJ2-7; tentatively, D is TRBD1 (6 bases). V lost 1 base to trimming and J lost 1 base, with 14 bases between them. The CDR3 is 16 amino acids. Germline V gene data show CDR1 as MDHEN and CDR2 as SYDVKM. The DNA for the CDR3 is TGTGCCAGCAGTTTATATCAGGGGCGCAAGTCCTACGAGCAGTACTTC. Its translation is CASSLYQGRKSYEQYF.

The V and J genes are TRBV9 and TRBJ1-4; D may be TRBD1 (6 bases). The CDR3 runs 15 residues. The germline CDR1 and CDR2 sequences are SGDLS and YYNGEE. The ends were cut back, 1 base at V and 8 bases at J, with 15 bases in the middle. The CDR3 here is CASSVRGHLREKLFF. The CDR3 DNA reads TGTGCCAGCAGCGTACGGGGACACCTCCGGGAAAAACTGTTTTTT.

The V gene is TRBV5-6, the J gene TRBJ2-3; D possibly corresponds to TRBD2 (5 bases). CDR3 length equals 13 residues. Germline-derived CDR1 and CDR2 are SGHDT and YYEEEE. Trimming left V 0 bases short and J 7 bases short, with 9 bases between. In nucleotides, the CDR3 is TGTGCCAGCAGCTTGGTTCGGGAATATACGCAGTATTTT. This sequence encodes CASSLVREYTQYF.

The sample holds a few counts of this clone. The gene calls are TRBV18 and TRBJ2-3; the D gene is possibly TRBD2 (5 bases). This CDR3 spans 16 amino acids. Trimming took 3 bases from V and 6 from J, leaving 19 bases between them. Germline CDR1 and CDR2: KGHSH and LQKENI. This CDR3 reads CASSPRVVPGSDTQYF. The CDR3 bases are TGTGCCAGCTCACCCCGCGTGGTCCCGGGGTCCGATACGCAGTATTTT.

This clone was seen more than once but under ten times. This rearrangement joins TRBV23-1 to TRBJ1-3; D unclear. TRBV23-1 is an open reading frame, and its role is uncertain. The CDR3 loop spans 17 amino acids. Trimming removed 7 bases from V and 0 bases from J, with 19 bases in between. CDR3 in amino acids: CASTTPGDSSSGNTIYF. CDR3 coding DNA: TGCGCCAGCACAACCCCCGGAGACTCTTCCTCTGGAAACACCATATATTTT.

The table lists this clone with a few counts. This chain joins TRBV11-2 and TRBJ1-2; D is perhaps TRBD1 (5 bases). CDR3 size: 16 residues. Germline CDR1 is SGHAT and CDR2 is FQNNGV. Trimming shortened V by 5 bases and J by 7 bases, and 23 bases separated the two germline ends. The CDR3 region has the DNA TGTGCCAGCAGCCCCCTGGGGGGGGGACGGGGAATTGGCTACACCTTC. Its protein product is CASSPLGGGRGIGYTF. Complete variable domain (other parts from reference TRBV11-2 and TRBJ1-2): EAGVAQSPRYKIIEKRQSVAFWCNPISGHATLYWYQQILGQGPKLLIQFQNNGVVDDSQLPKDRFSAERLKGVDSTLKIQPAKLEDSAVYLCASSPLGGGRGIGYTFGSGTRLTVV.

The chain has TRBV5-1 and TRBJ2-7; D is perhaps TRBD1 (6 bases). CDR3 length: 11 residues. V was cut by 1 base and J by 11 bases, with 10 bases left in between. Germline V CDR1 and CDR2: SGHRS, YFSETQ. This chain's CDR3 is CASSLNRDKYF. DNA for the CDR3: TGCGCCAGCAGCTTGAACCGGGACAAGTACTTC. The variable domain in full, completed from reference TRBV5-1 and TRBJ2-7, reads KAGVTQTPRYLIKTRGQQVTLSCSPISGHRSVSWYQQTPGQGLQFLFEYFSETQRNKGNFPGRFSGRQFSNSRSEMNVSTLELGDSALYLCASSLNRDKYFGPGTRLTVT.

The chain combines TRBV4-3 with TRBJ2-5; D not certain. Germline values: CDR1 LGHNA, CDR2 YSLEER. The CDR3 spans 13 residues. Trimming shortened V by 0 bases and J by 5 bases, and 7 bases separated the two germline ends. CDR3 sequence (DNA): TGCGCCAGCAGCCAAGATGTACAGGAGACCCAGTACTTC. As protein: CASSQDVQETQYF.

The chain has TRBV7-2 and TRBJ2-2, with D possibly being TRBD2 (5 bases). V gave up 2 bases and J gave up 2 bases, with 15 bases separating them. Germline V gives CDR1 SGHTA, CDR2 FQGNSA. This CDR3 spans 17 amino acids. The CDR3 nucleotides read TGTGCCAGCAGCTTAAGACACGGGATCGGCAACACCGGGGAGCTGTTTTTT. This sequence encodes CASSLRHGIGNTGELFF.

This clone has only a few counts. The chain is built from TRBV28 and TRBJ2-3, with a weak D call TRBD2 (7 bases). V was pared by 6 bases and J by 5 bases, with 15 bases between. The CDR3 is 14 amino acids. Germline-derived CDR1 and CDR2 are MDHEN and SYDVKM. DNA of the CDR3: TGTGCCAGCAGCTCGGGGGGCCGGGTAGATACGCAGTATTTT. It translates to CASSSGGRVDTQYF. The entire variable domain, with the rest obtained from reference TRBV28 and TRBJ2-3, is as follows: DVKVTQSSRYLVKRTGEKVFLECVQDMDHENMFWYRQDPGLGLRLIYFSYDVKMKEKGDIPEGYSVSREKKERFSLILESASTNQTSMYLCASSSGGRVDTQYFGPGTRLTVL.

This clone came up a few times. The chain recombines TRBV19 with TRBJ2-5, with 10 nucleotides matching TRBD1. This CDR3 contains 13 residues. CDR1 is LNHDA, CDR2 SQIVND, per germline (reference sequence). The V and J ends lost 11 bases and 3 bases, in that order; junction bases with no gene match: 6. CDR3 loop: CACTGTGEETQYF. CDR3 nucleotides: TGTGCCTGCACCGGGACAGGGGAAGAGACCCAGTACTTC.

The chain joins TRBV28 to TRBJ2-1, with TRBD2 identical over 9 bases. The CDR3 is made up of 16 amino acids. Losses at the gene ends were 4 bases for V and 7 bases for J; bases not matched to a gene: 11. Germline CDR1 MDHEN, CDR2 SYDVKM. The CDR3 loop is CASSSVPGSGGNEQFF. The CDR3 nucleotides read TGTGCCAGCAGTTCCGTACCGGGTAGCGGGGGAAATGAGCAGTTCTTC.

The chain employs TRBV30 and TRBJ1-5; 10 nucleotides match TRBD1. V shed 2 bases, J shed 4 bases, and the junction held 5 bases outside the gene matches. Germline loops: CDR1 GTSNPN, CDR2 SVGIG (reference sequence). This CDR3 comprises 15 residues. Here the CDR3 DNA reads TGTGCCTGGAGTAGGGGACAGGGGAGGAATCAGCCCCAGCATTTT. Its translation is CAWSRGQGRNQPQHF.